This TCR beta chain was profiled in a study of blood T cell repertoires in COVID-19. Study-wide background: There were acute and convalescent COVID-19 samples, and they came from the United States, Italy and Spain. PBMCs, B-cell-depleted T cells, or T cells were the source of the cDNA or gDNA that made up the material.

This clone came up a few times. As processed by the authors: Amplifying reference gene primers gave estimates of nucleated cell counts. The protocol was immunoSEQ multiplex PCR, while the TCRdb copy is restricted to in-frame clones and leaves out a portion. For V, J and clone size, that table is used; D and trimming come from the DNA. This table holds some 140,000 clones, 84% found once. The CDR3 totals 14 residues. The V gene's germline CDR1 is SGDLS and CDR2 YYNGEE. V gave up 2 bases and J gave up 8 bases; unmatched junction bases: 7. The sample consisted of peripheral blood. This clonotype was obtained from a human donor in a cohort sampled during active COVID-19. This chain connects TRBV9 to TRBJ1-2; 9 bases fit TRBD1. The CDR3 sequence: CASSVDHRGLGYTF. The CDR3 bases are TGTGCCAGCAGCGTCGATCACAGGGGGCTCGGCTACACCTTC.